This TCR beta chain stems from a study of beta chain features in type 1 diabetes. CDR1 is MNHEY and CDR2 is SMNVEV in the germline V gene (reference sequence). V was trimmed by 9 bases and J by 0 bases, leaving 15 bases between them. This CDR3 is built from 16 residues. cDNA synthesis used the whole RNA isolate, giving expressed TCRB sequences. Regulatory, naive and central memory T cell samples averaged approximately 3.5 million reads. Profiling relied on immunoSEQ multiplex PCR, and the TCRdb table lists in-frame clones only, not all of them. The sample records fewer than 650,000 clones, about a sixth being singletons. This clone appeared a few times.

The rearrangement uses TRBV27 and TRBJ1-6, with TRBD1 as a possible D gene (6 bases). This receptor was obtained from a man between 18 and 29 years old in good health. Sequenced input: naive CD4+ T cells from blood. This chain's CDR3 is CASNRGTSSYNSPLHF. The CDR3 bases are TGTGCCAGTAACCGGGGGACAAGCTCCTATAATTCACCCCTCCACTTT.